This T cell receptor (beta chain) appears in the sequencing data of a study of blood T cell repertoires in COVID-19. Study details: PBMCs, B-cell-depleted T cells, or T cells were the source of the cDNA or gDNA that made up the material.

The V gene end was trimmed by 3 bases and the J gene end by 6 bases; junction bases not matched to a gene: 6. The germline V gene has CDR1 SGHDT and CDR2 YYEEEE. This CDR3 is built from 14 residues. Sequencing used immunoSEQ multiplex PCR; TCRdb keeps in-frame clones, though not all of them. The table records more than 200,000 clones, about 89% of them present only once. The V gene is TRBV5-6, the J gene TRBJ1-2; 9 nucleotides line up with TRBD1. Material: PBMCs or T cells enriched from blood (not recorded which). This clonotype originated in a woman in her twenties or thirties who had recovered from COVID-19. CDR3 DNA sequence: TGTGCCAGCAGCTCCGGGACAGGGATAGATGGCTACACCTTC. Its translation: CASSSGTGIDGYTF.